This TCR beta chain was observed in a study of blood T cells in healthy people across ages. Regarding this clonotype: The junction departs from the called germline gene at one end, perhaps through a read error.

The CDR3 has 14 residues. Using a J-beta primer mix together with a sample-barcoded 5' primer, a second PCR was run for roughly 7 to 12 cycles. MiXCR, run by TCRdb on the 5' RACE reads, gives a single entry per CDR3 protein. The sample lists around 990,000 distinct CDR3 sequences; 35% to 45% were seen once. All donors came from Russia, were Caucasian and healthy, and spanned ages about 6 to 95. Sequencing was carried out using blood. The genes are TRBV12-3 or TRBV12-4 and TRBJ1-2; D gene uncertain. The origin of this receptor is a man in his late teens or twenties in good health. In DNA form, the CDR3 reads TGTGCCAGCAGTGTCGCGGGGAGAAACTATGGCTACGCCTTC. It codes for CASSVAGRNYGYAF.